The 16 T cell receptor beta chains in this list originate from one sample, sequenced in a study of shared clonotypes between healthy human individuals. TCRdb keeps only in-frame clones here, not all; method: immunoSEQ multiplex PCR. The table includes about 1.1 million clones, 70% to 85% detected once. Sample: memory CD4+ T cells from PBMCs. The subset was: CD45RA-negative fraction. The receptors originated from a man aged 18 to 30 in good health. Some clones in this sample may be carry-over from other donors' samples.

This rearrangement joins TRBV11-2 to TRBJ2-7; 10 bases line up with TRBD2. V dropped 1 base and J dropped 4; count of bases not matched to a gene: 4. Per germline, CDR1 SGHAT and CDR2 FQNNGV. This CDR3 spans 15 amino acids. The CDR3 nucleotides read TGTGCCAGCAGCTTAGGGCCTAGCGGGGGATACGAGCAGTACTTC. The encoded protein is CASSLGPSGGYEQYF.

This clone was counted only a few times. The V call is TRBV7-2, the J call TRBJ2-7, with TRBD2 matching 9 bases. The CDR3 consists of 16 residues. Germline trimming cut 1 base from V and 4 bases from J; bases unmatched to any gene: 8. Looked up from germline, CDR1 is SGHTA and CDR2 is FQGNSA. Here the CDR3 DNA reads TGTGCCAGCAGCTTAGGGCGGGAGGGCCCTCGGTACGAGCAGTACTTC. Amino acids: CASSLGREGPRYEQYF.

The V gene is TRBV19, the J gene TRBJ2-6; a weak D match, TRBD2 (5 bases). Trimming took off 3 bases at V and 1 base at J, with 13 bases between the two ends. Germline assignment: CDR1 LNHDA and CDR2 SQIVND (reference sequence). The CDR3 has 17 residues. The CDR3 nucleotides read TGTGCCAGTAGTATCCAACCGAGGAGGTCTGGGGCCAACGTCCTGACTTTC. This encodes CASSIQPRRSGANVLTF.

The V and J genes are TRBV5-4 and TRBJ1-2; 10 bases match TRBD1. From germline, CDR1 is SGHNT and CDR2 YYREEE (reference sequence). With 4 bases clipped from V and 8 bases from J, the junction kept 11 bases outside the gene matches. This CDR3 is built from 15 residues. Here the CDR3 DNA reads TGTGCCAGCAGCCAATCAGACAGGGGGCTGGGGGGCTACACCTTC. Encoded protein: CASSQSDRGLGGYTF. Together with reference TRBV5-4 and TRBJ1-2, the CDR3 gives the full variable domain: ETGVTQSPTHLIKTRGQQVTLRCSSQSGHNTVSWYQQALGQGPQFIFQYYREEENGRGNFPPRFSGLQFPNYSSELNVNALELDDSALYLCASSQSDRGLGGYTFGSGTRLTVV.

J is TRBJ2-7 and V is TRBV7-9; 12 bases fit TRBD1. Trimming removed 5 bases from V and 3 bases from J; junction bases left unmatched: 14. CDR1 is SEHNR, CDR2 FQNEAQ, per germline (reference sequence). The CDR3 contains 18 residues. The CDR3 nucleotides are TGTGCCAGCAGCACATCCGGGACAGGGGGCTTAAGAGGCTACGAGCAGTACTTC. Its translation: CASSTSGTGGLRGYEQYF.

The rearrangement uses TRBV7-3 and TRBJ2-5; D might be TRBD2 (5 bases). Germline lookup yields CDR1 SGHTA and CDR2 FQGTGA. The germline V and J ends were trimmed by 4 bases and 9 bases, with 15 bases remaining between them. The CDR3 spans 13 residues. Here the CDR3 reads CASSSGGRVPQYF. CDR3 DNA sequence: TGTGCCAGCAGCTCGGGCGGGCGGGTCCCCCAGTACTTC.

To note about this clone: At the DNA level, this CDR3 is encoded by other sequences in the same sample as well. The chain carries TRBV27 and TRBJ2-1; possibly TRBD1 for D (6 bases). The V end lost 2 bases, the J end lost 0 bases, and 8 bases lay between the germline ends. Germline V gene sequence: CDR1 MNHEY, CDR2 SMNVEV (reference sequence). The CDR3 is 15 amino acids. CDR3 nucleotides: TGTGCCAGCAGTTTACGCAGGGGCTCCTACAATGAGCAGTTCTTC. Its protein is CASSLRRGSYNEQFF.

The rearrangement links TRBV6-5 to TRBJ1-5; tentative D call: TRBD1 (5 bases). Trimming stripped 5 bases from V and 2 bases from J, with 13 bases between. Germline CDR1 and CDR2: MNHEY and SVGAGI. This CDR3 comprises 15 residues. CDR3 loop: CASSARGRGNQPQHF. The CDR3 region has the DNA TGTGCCAGCAGTGCACGGGGCAGGGGCAATCAGCCCCAGCATTTT.

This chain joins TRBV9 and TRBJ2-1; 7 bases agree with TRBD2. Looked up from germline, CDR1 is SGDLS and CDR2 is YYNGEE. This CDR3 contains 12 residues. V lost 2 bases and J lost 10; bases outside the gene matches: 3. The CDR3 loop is CASSVNGREQFF. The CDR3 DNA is TGTGCCAGCAGCGTGAACGGGAGGGAGCAGTTCTTC.

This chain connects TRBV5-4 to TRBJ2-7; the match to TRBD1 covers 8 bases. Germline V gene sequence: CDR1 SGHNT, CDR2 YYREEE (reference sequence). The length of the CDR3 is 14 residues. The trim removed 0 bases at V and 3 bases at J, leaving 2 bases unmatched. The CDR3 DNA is TGTGCCAGCAGCTTGGGACAGGGGCGCTACGAGCAGTACTTC. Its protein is CASSLGQGRYEQYF.

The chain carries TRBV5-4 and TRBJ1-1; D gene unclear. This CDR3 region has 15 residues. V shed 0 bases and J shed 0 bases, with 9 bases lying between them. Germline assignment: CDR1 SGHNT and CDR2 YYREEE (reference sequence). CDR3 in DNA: TGTGCCAGCAGCTTGGCCCGGGCCATGAACACTGAAGCTTTCTTT. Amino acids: CASSLARAMNTEAFF.

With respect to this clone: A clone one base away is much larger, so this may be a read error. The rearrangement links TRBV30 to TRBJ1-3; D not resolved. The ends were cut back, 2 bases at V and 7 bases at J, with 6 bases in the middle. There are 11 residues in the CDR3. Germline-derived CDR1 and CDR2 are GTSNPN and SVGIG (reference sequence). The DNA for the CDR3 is TGTGCCTGGAGTTACGGGAACACCATATATTTT. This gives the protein CAWSYGNTIYF.

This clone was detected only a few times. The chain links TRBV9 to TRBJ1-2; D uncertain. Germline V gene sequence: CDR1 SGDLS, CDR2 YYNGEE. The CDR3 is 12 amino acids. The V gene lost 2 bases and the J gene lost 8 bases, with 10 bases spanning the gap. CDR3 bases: TGTGCCAGCAGCGTTTTAGGTTGGGGCTACACCTTC. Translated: CASSVLGWGYTF.

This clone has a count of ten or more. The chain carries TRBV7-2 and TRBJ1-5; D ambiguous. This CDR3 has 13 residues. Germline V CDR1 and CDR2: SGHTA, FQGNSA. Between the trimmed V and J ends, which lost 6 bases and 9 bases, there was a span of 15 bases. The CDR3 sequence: CASSAAQVRPQHF. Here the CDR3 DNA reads TGTGCCAGCAGTGCCGCCCAGGTGAGGCCCCAGCATTTT.

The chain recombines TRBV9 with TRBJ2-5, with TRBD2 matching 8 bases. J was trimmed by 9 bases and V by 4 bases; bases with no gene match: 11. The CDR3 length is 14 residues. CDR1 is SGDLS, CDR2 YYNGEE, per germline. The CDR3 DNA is TGTGCCAGCAGCCAATCCAGGACTAGCTGGCCCCAGTACTTC. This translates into CASSQSRTSWPQYF.

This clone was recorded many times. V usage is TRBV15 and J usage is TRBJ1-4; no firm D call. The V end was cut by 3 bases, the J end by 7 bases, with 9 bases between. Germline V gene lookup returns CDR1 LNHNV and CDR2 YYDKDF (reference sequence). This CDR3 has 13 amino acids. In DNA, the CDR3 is TGTGCCACCAGCAGTGTTGATGGTGAAAAACTGTTTTTT. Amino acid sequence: CATSSVDGEKLFF.